The 3 T cell receptor beta chains listed next were all sequenced from one sample in a study of T cell repertoires in breast cancer. An expanded emulsion RT-PCR with primers for all TCR V genes paired CD8+ T cell chains. Unpaired genes were suppressed by blocking oligonucleotides during a second nested PCR. TCRdb re-called the emulsion pairing reads through MiXCR, storing one row per CDR3 protein. Among approximately 4,500 distinct CDR3 sequences listed, over 35% were seen once. The sequenced sample consisted of CD8+ T cells. The receptors come from a pool of human donors with breast cancer or a healthy control (not recorded which).

This clonotype was seen ten or more times. The genes are TRBV19 and TRBJ1-5; TRBD1 aligns across 7 bases. V lost 2 bases and J lost 5; bases outside the gene matches: 0. This CDR3 is 13 amino acids long. Germline loops: CDR1 LNHDA, CDR2 SQIVND (reference sequence). As DNA, the CDR3 is TGTGCCAGTAGTATACAGGGGGATCAGCCCCAGCATTTT. Translated: CASSIQGDQPQHF.

This clonotype counts as large. This chain joins TRBV12-3 or TRBV12-4 and TRBJ2-3, with TRBD2 identical over 11 bases. The CDR3 runs to 15 residues. The V and J ends lost 7 bases and 7 bases, in that order; junction bases with no gene match: 10. CDR3 sequence: CASTLGASGGNTQYF. CDR3 nucleotides: TGTGCCAGCACTCTTGGGGCTAGCGGGGGGAATACGCAGTATTTT.

This clonotype was picked up a small number of times. The chain couples TRBV3-1 to TRBJ1-1, with D maybe TRBD1 (5 bases). The CDR3 runs 16 residues. CDR1 and CDR2 from the germline V gene are LGHDT and YNNKEL (reference sequence). Trimming cost V 1 base and J 4 bases, with 16 bases left between them. CDR3 amino acids: CASSQGGEGARTEAFF. CDR3 nucleotide sequence: TGTGCCAGCAGCCAAGGGGGAGAAGGGGCGCGCACTGAAGCTTTCTTT. Variable domain in full (rest from reference TRBV3-1 and TRBJ1-1): DTAVSQTPKYLVTQMGNDKSIKCEQNLGHDTMYWYKQDSKKFLKIMFSYNNKELIINETVPNRFSPKSPDKAHLNLHINSLELGDSAVYFCASSQGGEGARTEAFFGQGTRLTVV.